This TCR beta chain is drawn from a study of blood T cell repertoires in COVID-19. The assay was immunoSEQ multiplex PCR, and TCRdb's table has in-frame clones only and misses some. The data hold about 300,000 clones, with approximately 86% observed a single time. CDR1 SGHVS and CDR2 FNYEAQ come from the germline V gene. The germline V and J ends were trimmed by 4 bases and 6 bases, with 18 bases remaining between them. The CDR3 loop spans 16 amino acids. Sample: peripheral blood. The V call is TRBV7-6, the J call TRBJ2-2; TRBD2 might be the D (5 bases). This TCR was recovered from a man between 65 and 85 years old with acute or convalescent COVID-19. The CDR3, as DNA: TGTGCCAGCAGCTCCAACCCTGCGGGTTCGGCCGGGGAGCTGTTTTTT. This translates into CASSSNPAGSAGELFF.